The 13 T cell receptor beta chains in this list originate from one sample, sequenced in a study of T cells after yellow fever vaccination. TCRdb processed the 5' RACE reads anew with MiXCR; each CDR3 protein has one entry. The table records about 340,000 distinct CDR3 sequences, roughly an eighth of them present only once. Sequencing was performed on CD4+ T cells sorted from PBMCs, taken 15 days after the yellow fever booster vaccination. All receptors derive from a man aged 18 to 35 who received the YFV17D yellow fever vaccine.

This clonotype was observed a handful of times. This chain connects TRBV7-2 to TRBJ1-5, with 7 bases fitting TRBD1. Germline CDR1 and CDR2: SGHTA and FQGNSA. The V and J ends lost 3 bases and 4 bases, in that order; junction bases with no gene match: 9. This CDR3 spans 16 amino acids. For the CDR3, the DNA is TGTGCCAGCAGCTTTAATACAGGGGCCGCTAATCAGCCCCAGCATTTT. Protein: CASSFNTGAANQPQHF.

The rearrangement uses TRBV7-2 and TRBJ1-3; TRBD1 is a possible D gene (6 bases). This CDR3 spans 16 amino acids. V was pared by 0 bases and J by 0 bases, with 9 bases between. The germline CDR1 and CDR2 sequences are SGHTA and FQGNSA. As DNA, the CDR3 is TGTGCCAGCAGCTTAGCGGTCAGGGGCTCTGGAAACACCATATATTTT. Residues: CASSLAVRGSGNTIYF.

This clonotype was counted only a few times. Here the CDR3 reads CASRGIRGSHNEQFF. DNA for the CDR3: TGTGCCAGCAGGGGGATCAGGGGTTCCCACAATGAGCAGTTCTTC. The chain uses TRBV11-2 and TRBJ2-1; possibly TRBD1 for D (6 bases). The V gene's germline CDR1 is SGHAT and CDR2 FQNNGV. CDR3 length: 15 residues. V shed 6 bases and J shed 5 bases, with 17 bases lying between them. Using reference TRBV11-2 and TRBJ2-1 for the parts outside the CDR3, the full variable domain is EAGVAQSPRYKIIEKRQSVAFWCNPISGHATLYWYQQILGQGPKLLIQFQNNGVVDDSQLPKDRFSAERLKGVDSTLKIQPAKLEDSAVYLCASRGIRGSHNEQFFGPGTRLTVL.

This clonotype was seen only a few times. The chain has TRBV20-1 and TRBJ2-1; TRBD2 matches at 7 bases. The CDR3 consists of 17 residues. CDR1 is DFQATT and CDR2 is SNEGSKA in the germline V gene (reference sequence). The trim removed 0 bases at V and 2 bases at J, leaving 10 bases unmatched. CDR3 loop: CSARDLAVNPPYNEQFF. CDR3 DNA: TGCAGTGCTAGAGATCTAGCGGTAAACCCCCCCTACAATGAGCAGTTCTTC.

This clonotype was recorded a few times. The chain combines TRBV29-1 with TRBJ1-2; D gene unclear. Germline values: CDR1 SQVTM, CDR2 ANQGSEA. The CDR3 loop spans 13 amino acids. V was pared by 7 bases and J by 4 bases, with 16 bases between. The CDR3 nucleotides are TGCAGCGCAGTACCGGTTTACGGCTATGGCTACACCTTC. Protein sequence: CSAVPVYGYGYTF. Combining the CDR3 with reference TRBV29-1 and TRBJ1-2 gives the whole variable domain SAVISQKPSRDICQRGTSLTIQCQVDSQVTMMFWYRQQPGQSLTLIATANQGSEATYESGFVIDKFPISRPNLTFSTLTVSNMSPEDSSIYLCSAVPVYGYGYTFGSGTRLTVV.

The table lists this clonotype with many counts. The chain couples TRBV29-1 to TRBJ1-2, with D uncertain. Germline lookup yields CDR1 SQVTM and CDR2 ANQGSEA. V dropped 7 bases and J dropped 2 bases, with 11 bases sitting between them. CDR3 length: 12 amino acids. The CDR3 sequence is CSAWTDNYGYTF. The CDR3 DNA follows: TGCAGCGCATGGACCGACAACTATGGCTACACCTTC.

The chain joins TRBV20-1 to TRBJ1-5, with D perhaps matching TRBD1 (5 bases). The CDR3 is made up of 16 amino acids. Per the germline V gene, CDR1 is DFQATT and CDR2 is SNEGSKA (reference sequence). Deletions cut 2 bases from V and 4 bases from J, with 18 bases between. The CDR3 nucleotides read TGCAGTGCTAGACCCGCCTCGGGGCGGGATAATCAGCCCCAGCATTTT. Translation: CSARPASGRDNQPQHF.

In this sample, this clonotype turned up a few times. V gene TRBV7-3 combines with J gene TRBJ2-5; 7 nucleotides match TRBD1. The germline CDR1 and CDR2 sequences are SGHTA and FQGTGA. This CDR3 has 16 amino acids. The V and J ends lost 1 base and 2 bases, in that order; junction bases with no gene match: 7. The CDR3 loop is CASSLMGRGNQETQYF. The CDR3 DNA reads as TGTGCCAGCAGCTTAATGGGCAGGGGGAATCAAGAGACCCAGTACTTC.

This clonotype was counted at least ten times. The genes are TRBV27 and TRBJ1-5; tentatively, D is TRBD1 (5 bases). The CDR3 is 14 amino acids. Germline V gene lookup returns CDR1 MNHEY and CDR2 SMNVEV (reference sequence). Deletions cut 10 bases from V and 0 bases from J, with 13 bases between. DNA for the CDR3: TGTGCCAACTTCCAGGGTTATAGCAATCAGCCCCAGCATTTT. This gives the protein CANFQGYSNQPQHF.

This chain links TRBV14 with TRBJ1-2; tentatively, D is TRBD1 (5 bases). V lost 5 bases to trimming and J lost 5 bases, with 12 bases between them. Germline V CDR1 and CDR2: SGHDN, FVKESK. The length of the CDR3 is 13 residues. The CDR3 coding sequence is TGTGCCAGCAGCTCGGGACGGGCATATGGCTACACCTTC. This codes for CASSSGRAYGYTF.

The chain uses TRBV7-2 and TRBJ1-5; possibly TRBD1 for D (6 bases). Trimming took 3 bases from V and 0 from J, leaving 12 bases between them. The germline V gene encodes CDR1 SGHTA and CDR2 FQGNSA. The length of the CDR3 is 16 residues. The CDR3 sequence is CASSFFRGNSNQPQHF. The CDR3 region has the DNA TGTGCCAGCAGCTTCTTTAGGGGGAATAGCAATCAGCCCCAGCATTTT.

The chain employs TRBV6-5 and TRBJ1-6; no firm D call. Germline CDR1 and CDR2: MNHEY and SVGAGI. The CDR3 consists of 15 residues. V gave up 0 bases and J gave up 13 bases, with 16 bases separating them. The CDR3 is CASSYSGGFYHPLHF. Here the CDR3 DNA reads TGTGCCAGCAGTTACTCCGGAGGGTTCTATCATCCCCTCCACTTT.

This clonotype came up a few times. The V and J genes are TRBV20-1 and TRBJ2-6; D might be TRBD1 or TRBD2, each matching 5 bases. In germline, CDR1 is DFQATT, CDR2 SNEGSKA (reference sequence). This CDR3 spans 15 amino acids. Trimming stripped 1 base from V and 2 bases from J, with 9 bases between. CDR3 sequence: CSARGQGAGANVLTF. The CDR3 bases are TGCAGTGCTAGAGGTCAGGGAGCTGGGGCCAACGTCCTGACTTTC.